This TCR beta chain was found in a study of cytomegalovirus exposure and HLA in healthy donors listed by TCRdb under 2017. For the study in its entirety: A later analysis indicated that the roughly 130 validation repertoires were generated on the platform also employed for the 650 to 850 repertoires of the first cohort. The study aimed to test whether cataloging public T cell receptors could reveal signatures of past pathogen exposure. Besides the first cohort of approximately 710 subjects, a separate validation cohort made up of roughly 120 different subjects was used. The study combined high-throughput TCR immunosequencing, statistical association of individual TCRs with disease status, and machine learning to predict cytomegalovirus infection status.

Preparation of the library involved the immunoSEQ multiplex PCR assay. The source study handled its data this way. A statistical classification framework was built to diagnose cytomegalovirus status from the catalog of TCR beta chain sequences. Entries here come from immuneACCESS through TCRdb and include only in-frame sequences with V and J called. Some clones fail to appear in such tables; in the studies checked, an unresolved V gene covers under half of the shortfall, and the cause of the remainder is unknown. The D gene and trimming were derived from the DNA, and the V and J assignments and clone size from that table. The sample table shows 250,000 to 350,000 clones, and 88% are seen once. Jointly, the top ten make up around 0.96% of the sample. For this chain, trimming is 4 bases at the V end and 5 bases at the J end, and the number of junction bases without a gene match is 2. CDR3 length: 14 amino acids, cysteine to phenylalanine. The sequence is cut down to CDR3 DNA, 42 bases in frame from base 1. The germline V gene (reference sequence) specifies SEHNR as CDR1 and FQNEAQ as CDR2.

What the work shows at the level of the full study, not this receptor alone: A total of 150 to 200 TCR beta chains were listed by the study as associated with cytomegalovirus. The classifier was reported to diagnose cytomegalovirus status with high specificity and sensitivity in both the original cohort and the validation cohort. Of the cluster scores, 85% to 95% were above 0 in a later analysis, which found that TCRs clustered in the first cohort also tended to co-occur in the 95 to 150 validation repertoires. In vitro tests confirmed that a few of the cytomegalovirus-associated TCR beta chains recognize cytomegalovirus antigens. A later analysis lacked HLA typing for the validation cohort, so it scored co-occurrence in that cohort across all 120 or so repertoires. The authors suggested that the approach could potentially be extended to other disease states and immunological phenotypes. While some public TCRs were present in many individuals, most TCR sequences turned up only very rarely across donors.

The donors were included in the validation cohort of roughly 120 subjects, a group kept apart from the approximately 690-subject first cohort. With respect to this clone: The antigen this receptor binds is unknown. No clone much larger than this one lies a single base away; base qualities are absent.

The chain is assembled from TRBV7-9 and TRBJ2-2, and 9 junction bases match TRBD1. Sequencing was done on a sample of PBMCs. The receptor was derived from a young man in good health and CMV-seronegative. The DNA sequence is TGTGCCAGCAGCTCCGGGACAGGGACCGGGGAGCTGTTTTTT. Its protein product is CASSSGTGTGELFF.